This T cell receptor (beta chain) came from a study of T cells in Graves' hyperthyroidism and ophthalmopathy. Germline V gene sequence: CDR1 LGHDT, CDR2 YNNKEL (reference sequence). J gave up 1 base and V 2 bases, and 15 bases lay outside the gene matches. CDR3 length: 21 residues. This clonotype came up a few times. RNA transcripts served as the template for amplifying TCR beta CDR3 regions. First-round RT-PCR with HTBI primers amplified the TCR CDR3 region. MiXCR, run by TCRdb on the multiplex PCR reads, gives a single entry per CDR3 protein. The table lists around 340,000 distinct CDR3 sequences, around a sixth of them singletons.

The sequence came from a man younger than 40 with Graves' hyperthyroidism. Sequencing was performed on blood. V gene TRBV3-1 combines with J gene TRBJ2-1, with 12 bases fitting TRBD2. CDR3: CASSQHQPLAGGPASYNEQFF. The DNA of the CDR3 is TGTGCCAGCAGCCAACACCAACCTCTAGCGGGAGGGCCGGCGTCCTACAATGAGCAGTTCTTC.